The 26 T cell receptor beta chains given below trace back to one sample, sequenced in a study of blood T cell repertoires in COVID-19. Measured with immunoSEQ multiplex PCR; TCRdb has only the in-frame clones, and not every one. The table shows about 200,000 clones, with about nine tenths occurring only once. The sample was PBMCs or T cells enriched from blood (not recorded which). The receptor source for this set is a woman in her 30s who had recovered from COVID-19.

This chain uses TRBV24-1 with TRBJ1-2, with D maybe TRBD1 (5 bases). Germline V gives CDR1 KGHDR, CDR2 SFDVKD. The CDR3 runs 14 residues. The germline V and J ends were trimmed by 3 bases and 4 bases, with 11 bases remaining between them. The CDR3 nucleotides are TGTGCCACCAGTGATCCGACAGCCCCCTATGGCTACACCTTC. Protein: CATSDPTAPYGYTF.

The V call is TRBV6-5, the J call TRBJ2-5, with 7 nucleotides matching TRBD1. Germline V gene sequence: CDR1 MNHEY, CDR2 SVGAGI. This CDR3 contains 14 residues. V gave up 2 bases and J gave up 3 bases; unmatched junction bases: 3. This chain's CDR3 is CASSYGRGKETQYF. The CDR3, as DNA: TGTGCCAGCAGTTACGGCAGGGGGAAAGAGACCCAGTACTTC.

DNA for the CDR3: TGTGCCAGTAGTATTTTAATCTCACAGGGGGCGAGGAACACTGAAGCTTTCTTT. As protein: CASSILISQGARNTEAFF. V and J are TRBV19 and TRBJ1-1; 9 nucleotides align to TRBD1. This CDR3 has 18 residues. Germline V lookup: CDR1 LNHDA, CDR2 SQIVND (reference sequence). The V and J ends lost 3 bases and 1 base, in that order; junction bases with no gene match: 12.

The V call is TRBV2, the J call TRBJ1-3; the D gene is possibly TRBD1 (6 bases). Germline CDR1 SNHLY, CDR2 FYNNEI. Trimming removed 3 bases at V and 5 bases at J, with 14 bases between. This CDR3 is 15 amino acids long. CDR3 sequence (DNA): TGTGCCAGCAGTGATAGGGGGTCGCTTCGAAACACCATATATTTT. It translates to CASSDRGSLRNTIYF.

CDR3 bases: TGTGCCAGCAGCCCTCGGTTAGCGGGGGGGACCACCGGGTGGGACAATGAGCAGTTCTTC. Residues: CASSPRLAGGTTGWDNEQFF. The rearrangement joins TRBV13 to TRBJ2-1; 11 bases align to TRBD2. The CDR3 is 20 amino acids. Trimming removed 5 bases from V and 5 bases from J; junction bases left unmatched: 20. In germline, CDR1 is PRHDT, CDR2 FYEKMQ (reference sequence).

Worth noting for this clone: A junction end diverges from the germline sequence, so it may reflect a read error. The chain uses TRBV24-1 and TRBJ1-1; no firm D call. Germline V gene lookup returns CDR1 KGHDR and CDR2 SFDVKD. The CDR3 consists of 13 residues. The CDR3 protein is CATRDLEDTEAFF. The CDR3 DNA reads as TGTGCCACCCGTGATCTCGAGGACACTGAAGCTTTCTTT.

This clone was seen many times. The chain has TRBV6-6 and TRBJ1-2; 9 bases line up with TRBD1. This CDR3 has 12 residues. V was pared by 5 bases and J by 7 bases, with 2 bases of the junction left unmatched. CDR1 and CDR2 from the germline V gene are MNHNY and SVGAGI (reference sequence). CDR3 protein: CASSRTGAGYTF. In nucleotides, the CDR3 is TGTGCCAGCAGTCGGACAGGGGCTGGCTACACCTTC.

This rearrangement joins TRBV20-1 to TRBJ1-6, with D maybe TRBD1 (6 bases). V shed 3 bases and J shed 10 bases, with 16 bases lying between them. Germline assignment: CDR1 DFQATT and CDR2 SNEGSKA (reference sequence). The CDR3 loop spans 14 amino acids. This chain's CDR3 is CSASSAGARSPLHF. The CDR3 coding sequence is TGCAGTGCTAGTTCGGCGGGGGCGCGGTCACCCCTCCACTTT.

The genes are TRBV2 and TRBJ1-3; 9 bases are a match to TRBD1. This CDR3 region has 16 residues. The germline V gene has CDR1 SNHLY and CDR2 FYNNEI. J gave up 8 bases and V 6 bases, and 14 bases lay outside the gene matches. CDR3 region: CASRLPDGTGSDTIYF. CDR3 in DNA: TGTGCCAGCAGACTTCCGGACGGGACAGGGTCGGACACCATATATTTT.

The chain combines TRBV30 with TRBJ1-1, with D unclear. CDR3 length: 13 amino acids. V was cut by 5 bases and J by 0 bases, with 10 bases left in between. Germline CDR1 GTSNPN, CDR2 SVGIG (reference sequence). The DNA of the CDR3 is TGTGCCTGGGGGGATGGAGTGAACACTGAAGCTTTCTTT. As protein: CAWGDGVNTEAFF.

This clone occurred a few times. The V gene is TRBV7-3, the J gene TRBJ2-1; 8 bases are a match to TRBD2. V lost 4 bases and J lost 4; bases outside the gene matches: 6. Germline loops: CDR1 SGHTA, CDR2 FQGTGA. The CDR3 sequence is 15 residues long. DNA for the CDR3: TGTGCCAGCAGCTCCCAGACTAGCGCATACAATGAGCAGTTCTTC. The encoded protein is CASSSQTSAYNEQFF.

The chain joins TRBV19 to TRBJ2-6; D possibly corresponds to TRBD1 (5 bases). V was trimmed by 8 bases and J by 0 bases, leaving 14 bases between them. The germline gives CDR1 LNHDA, CDR2 SQIVND (reference sequence). The CDR3 has 16 residues. CDR3 sequence reads: CASGDDRSSGANVLTF. In DNA form, the CDR3 reads TGTGCCAGTGGCGATGACAGAAGCTCTGGGGCCAACGTCCTGACTTTC.

This clone was recorded a few times. This chain joins TRBV9 and TRBJ2-2, with D uncertain. V shed 0 bases and J shed 0 bases, with 12 bases lying between them. From germline, CDR1 is SGDLS and CDR2 YYNGEE. The CDR3 contains 17 residues. CDR3 sequence reads: CASSVDSRPTNTGELFF. The CDR3 nucleotides are TGTGCCAGCAGCGTAGATAGCAGACCAACGAACACCGGGGAGCTGTTTTTT.

This clone was seen only once. The genes are TRBV5-1 and TRBJ2-3; 12 bases align to TRBD2. Trimming removed 4 bases from V and 1 base from J; junction bases left unmatched: 4. The CDR3 is made up of 16 amino acids. The germline V gene has CDR1 SGHRS and CDR2 YFSETQ. The DNA for the CDR3 is TGCGCCAGCAGCAAGACTAGCGGGAGTGGCACAGATACGCAGTATTTT. This sequence encodes CASSKTSGSGTDTQYF.

This sequence joins TRBV5-1 and TRBJ1-1; a weak D match, TRBD1 (5 bases). The V end was cut by 0 bases, the J end by 3 bases, with 9 bases between. This CDR3 has 14 amino acids. Per germline, CDR1 SGHRS and CDR2 YFSETQ. The CDR3 bases are TGCGCCAGCAGCTTGGGGGGCCTGGACACTGAAGCTTTCTTT. Translating it yields CASSLGGLDTEAFF.

J is TRBJ2-7 and V is TRBV5-1; tentatively, D is TRBD1 (5 bases). The CDR3 runs to 12 residues. Trimming took 3 bases from V and 3 from J, leaving 7 bases between them. Germline values: CDR1 SGHRS, CDR2 YFSETQ. The CDR3 spells CASSSGFYEQYF. The CDR3 bases are TGCGCCAGCAGCTCAGGGTTCTACGAGCAGTACTTC.

The chain is built from TRBV24-1 and TRBJ1-3; 8 bases line up with TRBD1. The CDR3 spans 16 residues. Unmatched junction bases numbered 7, after V lost 3 bases and J lost 4 bases. Germline assignment: CDR1 KGHDR and CDR2 SFDVKD. The CDR3 region has the DNA TGTGCCACCAGTGATGCGGGACAGGCCTACGGAAACACCATATATTTT. Translating it yields CATSDAGQAYGNTIYF.

This chain links TRBV30 with TRBJ1-5; D is ambiguous. This CDR3 is built from 12 residues. V was trimmed by 1 base and J by 5 bases, leaving 6 bases between them. The germline gives CDR1 GTSNPN, CDR2 SVGIG (reference sequence). The CDR3 loop reads CAWSGTDQPQHF. CDR3 sequence (DNA): TGTGCCTGGAGTGGGACTGATCAGCCCCAGCATTTT.

This sequence joins TRBV7-8 and TRBJ2-7, with 7 positions matching TRBD2. Germline V gene lookup returns CDR1 SGHVS and CDR2 FQNEAQ. The trim removed 5 bases at V and 7 bases at J, leaving 11 bases unmatched. The CDR3 is 14 amino acids. CDR3 residues: CASSPRWGSGEQYF. The CDR3 region has the DNA TGTGCCAGCAGCCCACGTTGGGGTAGCGGGGAGCAGTACTTC.

The gene calls are TRBV11-2 and TRBJ1-6, with D possibly being TRBD1 (5 bases). Germline V CDR1 and CDR2: SGHAT, FQNNGV. Trimming took 1 base from V and 7 from J, leaving 14 bases between them. This CDR3 has 16 residues. CDR3 nucleotides: TGTGCCAGCAGCTTAGCTAGGGGCAGACCGAATTCACCCCTCCACTTT. Protein sequence: CASSLARGRPNSPLHF.

The chain couples TRBV5-1 to TRBJ2-6; TRBD1 agrees at 11 bases. The CDR3 is made up of 20 amino acids. After removal of 4 bases from V and 0 bases from J, the junction contained 12 bases not matched to a gene. Germline CDR1 reads SGHRS; CDR2 reads YFSETQ. The CDR3 sequence: CASSIGQGASPNSGANVLTF. The CDR3, as DNA: TGCGCCAGCAGCATCGGACAGGGGGCATCCCCCAACTCTGGGGCCAACGTCCTGACTTTC. Looking up the rest from reference TRBV5-1 and TRBJ2-6 gives the full variable domain: KAGVTQTPRYLIKTRGQQVTLSCSPISGHRSVSWYQQTPGQGLQFLFEYFSETQRNKGNFPGRFSGRQFSNSRSEMNVSTLELGDSALYLCASSIGQGASPNSGANVLTFGAGSRLTVL.

The chain links TRBV18 to TRBJ1-3; 8 bases match TRBD1. The V segment lost 0 bases and the J segment 4 bases; nucleotides outside the gene matches: 2. CDR1 and CDR2 from the germline V gene are KGHSH and LQKENI. CDR3 length equals 15 residues. CDR3 amino acids: CASSPPTGVGNTIYF. The CDR3, as DNA: TGTGCCAGCTCACCACCGACAGGGGTGGGAAACACCATATATTTT.

The chain is built from TRBV5-4 and TRBJ2-1, with D possibly being TRBD2 (5 bases). Trimming cost V 0 bases and J 4 bases, with 14 bases left between them. Germline V CDR1 and CDR2: SGHNT, YYREEE (reference sequence). The CDR3 spans 16 residues. The DNA of the CDR3 is TGTGCCAGCAGCTTGGCTGTAGAGGGAAAATACAATGAGCAGTTCTTC. Translated: CASSLAVEGKYNEQFF.

The J gene is TRBJ2-2, the V gene TRBV5-1; a possible D gene is TRBD1 (6 bases). Germline V gene data show CDR1 as SGHRS and CDR2 as YFSETQ. V lost 2 bases and J 0 bases, leaving 11 bases between the germline ends. This CDR3 has 16 amino acids. CDR3 protein: CASSLGQTSNTGELFF. The CDR3 DNA reads as TGCGCCAGCAGCTTAGGACAGACCTCGAACACCGGGGAGCTGTTTTTT.

V gene TRBV30 combines with J gene TRBJ2-3; D gene ambiguous. The CDR3 is 12 residues long. CDR1 is GTSNPN, CDR2 SVGIG, per germline (reference sequence). Trimming shortened V by 1 base and J by 1 base, and 3 bases separated the two germline ends. CDR3 bases: TGTGCCTGGAGTGGCGGCACAGATACGCAGTATTTT. This translates into CAWSGGTDTQYF.

The V and J genes are TRBV7-8 and TRBJ2-1; D is uncertain. V lost 1 base to trimming and J lost 6 bases, with 7 bases between them. Germline lookup yields CDR1 SGHVS and CDR2 FQNEAQ. The CDR3 is 13 residues long. CDR3 protein: CASSLVLSNEQFF. The CDR3 DNA sequence: TGTGCCAGCAGCTTAGTTTTGAGCAATGAGCAGTTCTTC. The full variable domain, in which reference TRBV7-8 and TRBJ2-1 provide the parts outside the CDR3, is GAGVSQSPRYKVAKRGQDVALRCDPISGHVSLFWYQQALGQGPEFLTYFQNEAQLDKSGLPSDRFFAERPEGSVSTLKIQRTQQEDSAVYLCASSLVLSNEQFFGPGTRLTVL.